This T cell receptor (beta chain) was captured in a study of coeliac disease (dated by TCRdb to the early 2020s). Notes on the research overall: Coeliac patients were classed as newly diagnosed active disease, refractory coeliac disease type I, or disease controlled by a gluten-free diet. Refractory coeliac disease type I was defined by the absence of response to a gluten-free diet for more than 12 months, together with immunophenotypically normal intraepithelial cells. High-resolution HLA typing was unavailable, so biased TRBV7-2 usage was queried as a proof of principle. Next-generation sequencing of rearranged TRB and TRG CDR3 regions was applied to small intestinal lymphocyte fractions from coeliac and non-coeliac patients. The study set out to describe the TR repertoires of small intestinal T cells in active coeliac disease, refractory type I coeliac disease, and coeliac disease treated with a gluten-free diet. Of the 30 patients in the full study, roughly 22 had coeliac disease confirmed by serology and 8 were controls with non-small intestinal disorders. TRB sequencing was successfully performed on samples from around 29 subjects, among which approximately 23 paired bulk unsorted intraepithelial and lamina propria cell samples were included. The paper's findings and limits, for the study overall: The authors considered the approach unsuitable for unbiased detection of gliadin-specific T cells, which are scarce and rarely shared between patients. High-purity fractions were not obtained when intraepithelial cells were separated from lamina propria cells, so cross-contamination between compartments was possible. Published gliadin-specific TRB sequences were detected in about 45% of the 18 coeliac lamina propria samples but in only 1 of 6 controls. Active coeliac intraepithelial and lamina propria samples had lower TRB and TRG repertoire clonality than controls, suggesting that diverse T cells were recruited. TRB repertoires were found to be largely private, with most amino acid sequences unique to one sample, and no significant difference in V-gene usage was found between disease groups.

V ends up 8 bases short and J 4 bases short, with an unmatched junction base count of 8. The CDR3 covers 15 residues, taking in both the cysteine and the phenylalanine. Just CDR3 DNA is preserved here, 45 bases in frame from base 1. Reading the germline V gene (reference sequence) gives CDR1 MNHNY and CDR2 SVGAGI. The library was produced with the immunoSEQ multiplex PCR assay. Using reverse primers that targeted J gene segments together with forward primers that targeted V gene segments, the TR loci were amplified in a multiplexed PCR. The Illumina HiSeq System was used to sequence the amplified CDR3 regions. Under the source paper's analysis protocol: Closely related reads were merged with a nearest-neighbour algorithm so that PCR and sequencing errors were removed and data were collapsed into unique sequences. Two measures summarised the repertoires: clonality, and T cell density, defined as TR molecules per amount of genomic DNA input. CDR3 amino acid sequences present in at least 80% of unsorted samples were defined as public TRs, and these public TRs were then tested for differential abundance between coeliac and control samples. Each lamina propria sample was queried against a list of a few hundred published gliadin-specific TRB sequences. Differences in clonality and density between disease groups were tested by Kruskal-Wallis tests, followed by Dunn post-tests. Drawn from immuneACCESS, this table holds only the in-frame rearrangements with V and J called that TCRdb kept. Clones are partly lost; checked studies trace under half to an unresolved V gene and leave the rest unexplained. Clone size and V and J calls were adopted from that table, with D and trimming inferred from the DNA. This sample holds fewer than 9,500 clones; roughly 67% were observed only once. 20% to 25% of the sample is held by the ten biggest clonotypes.

A word on this clone: Its antigen remains unidentified. Base qualities are missing; no much larger clone stands one base away.

Aliquots of 500,000 cells were frozen in DMSO/FBS in liquid nitrogen, and a single aliquot per fraction was used for sequencing. All 30 or so patients in the study underwent endoscopy and small intestinal biopsy. To release lamina propria cells, the biopsy tissue left over after intraepithelial cell isolation was digested with collagenase. Genomic DNA was extracted from frozen unsorted cell fractions with the Qiagen DNeasy blood extraction kit. The TCR comes from a woman aged 55-70 years with celiac disease. Material for sequencing was lamina propria lymphocytes from the gut. The cell subset or site tag for this specimen amounts to: lamina propria cell (LPC) fraction of small intestinal biopsy. The chain is encoded by TRBV6-6 joined to TRBJ1-5; the central 10 bases match TRBD1. CDR3 reads: CASGFGTGVNQPQHF. Read as DNA, the sequence is TGTGCCAGCGGGTTCGGGACAGGGGTTAATCAGCCCCAGCATTTT.